Shown below are 13 T cell receptor beta chains from a single sample sequenced in a study of metastatic and nonmetastatic thyroid tumors. Among the patients, none had received any treatment before thyroid surgery. MiXCR reprocessed the PCR reads for TCRdb. The table includes fewer than 4,500 clones, roughly 21% detected once. Sequencing used tumor tissue. Receptors originate from a male donor with papillary thyroid cancer or a benign thyroid nodule (not recorded which). Some clones in this sample may be carry-over from other donors' samples.

V gene TRBV7-2 combines with J gene TRBJ2-7, with TRBD1 identical over 9 bases. The length of the CDR3 is 15 residues. V shed 4 bases, J shed 7 bases, and the junction held 11 bases outside the gene matches. From germline, CDR1 is SGHTA and CDR2 FQGNSA. The CDR3 region has the DNA TGTGCCAGCAGCTCGTCGGGACAGGGATCGTCTGAGCAGTACTTC. It yields the protein CASSSSGQGSSEQYF.

CDR3 nucleotide sequence: TGCAGTGCTAGAGCTGGGCGGGGGAGCGGGGAGCTGTTTTTT. Translation: CSARAGRGSGELFF. This chain uses TRBV20-1 with TRBJ2-2; 7 nucleotides align to TRBD2. This CDR3 has 14 amino acids. Germline trimming cut 1 base from V and 7 bases from J; bases unmatched to any gene: 6. The germline V gene has CDR1 DFQATT and CDR2 SNEGSKA (reference sequence).

In its sample, this clone ranks as large. This chain joins TRBV12-3 or TRBV12-4 and TRBJ2-2; 9 bases map to TRBD1. The CDR3 is 14 amino acids. V lost 6 bases to trimming and J lost 5 bases; unmatched junction nucleotides: 4. The CDR3 loop is CASRQGARTGELFF. The CDR3, as DNA: TGTGCCAGCAGACAGGGGGCGCGGACCGGGGAGCTGTTTTTT.

This clone was detected a few times. At one of its ends the junction is not consistent with the germline gene, which may arise from a read error. The identical CDR3 is also encoded by other nucleotide sequences in the sample. This chain joins TRBV30 and TRBJ1-6; D is unclear. Germline CDR1 GTSNPN, CDR2 SVGIG (reference sequence). This CDR3 is 13 amino acids long. The CDR3 region is CAWSVRHEAPLHF. CDR3 DNA: TGTGCCTGGAGCGTACGTCATGAGGCCCCCCTCCACTTC.

By its share, this clone is medium-sized (0.01 to 0.1%). This sequence joins TRBV20-1 and TRBJ2-2; tentative D call: TRBD2 (5 bases). V shed 7 bases and J shed 4 bases, with 19 bases lying between them. This CDR3 contains 15 residues. The germline V gene has CDR1 DFQATT and CDR2 SNEGSKA (reference sequence). Here the CDR3 reads CSVSRRLDSTGELFF. The DNA for the CDR3 is TGCAGTGTCTCCCGAAGGTTGGACTCCACCGGGGAGCTGTTTTTT.

There are a few counts of this clone. The chain employs TRBV6-5 and TRBJ2-7; 8 bases map to TRBD1. The CDR3 is made up of 16 amino acids. J gave up 0 bases and V 2 bases, and 6 bases lay outside the gene matches. Germline V gene sequence: CDR1 MNHEY, CDR2 SVGAGI. This chain's CDR3 is CASSYQGTGSSYEQYF. The CDR3 DNA sequence: TGTGCCAGCAGTTACCAAGGGACAGGTAGCTCCTACGAGCAGTACTTC.

This clone was recorded a few times. This chain joins TRBV24-1 and TRBJ2-2, with D uncertain. This CDR3 has 13 amino acids. Trimming stripped 8 bases from V and 1 base from J, with 7 bases between. Germline V gene sequence: CDR1 KGHDR, CDR2 SFDVKD. DNA of the CDR3: TGTGCCACCAACAAGGGGAACACCGGGGAGCTGTTTTTT. It codes for CATNKGNTGELFF.

The chain links TRBV20-1 to TRBJ1-1; D might be TRBD1 (5 bases). Germline CDR1 reads DFQATT; CDR2 reads SNEGSKA (reference sequence). CDR3 size: 13 residues. Trimming took off 6 bases at V and 2 bases at J, with 13 bases between the two ends. Here the CDR3 reads CSASEGINTEAFF. The CDR3, as DNA: TGCAGTGCCTCAGAGGGGATCAACACTGAAGCTTTCTTT.

By frequency in the sample, this clone is medium-sized. The V call is TRBV29-1, the J call TRBJ1-1; weak D call: TRBD1 (6 bases). Germline loops: CDR1 SQVTM, CDR2 ANQGSEA. This CDR3 region has 13 residues. The germline V and J ends were trimmed by 5 bases and 1 base, with 11 bases remaining between them. The CDR3 DNA is TGCAGCGTTTCAGGGACATCGAACACTGAAGCTTTCTTT. Translation: CSVSGTSNTEAFF.

Within the sample, this clone is medium-sized. The V call is TRBV6-1, the J call TRBJ2-5; the D is unclear. CDR3 length equals 12 residues. V was clipped by 8 bases and J by 0 bases, with 7 bases between them. Germline-derived CDR1 and CDR2 are MNHNS and SASEGT. The DNA for the CDR3 is TGTGCCAGCTGCCGGTACCAAGAGACCCAGTACTTC. The encoded protein is CASCRYQETQYF.

This rearrangement joins TRBV12-3 or TRBV12-4 to TRBJ1-5; unclear D gene. CDR3 size: 15 residues. Trimming stripped 1 base from V and 5 bases from J, with 12 bases between. DNA for the CDR3: TGTGCCAGCAGTTTAGGGCGGGCAGGTTATCAGCCCCAGCATTTT. Amino acid sequence: CASSLGRAGYQPQHF.

Judged by abundance, this clone is medium-sized. This rearrangement joins TRBV12-5 to TRBJ2-7; the match to TRBD1 covers 7 bases. Per germline, CDR1 LGHNT and CDR2 FRNRAP. The CDR3 extends over 14 amino acids. Trimming cost V 7 bases and J 3 bases; bases outside gene matches: 9. The CDR3 DNA reads as TGTGCTAGTGCCTTCGACAGGGCTGACTACGAGCAGTACTTC. Translating gives CASAFDRADYEQYF.

V and J are TRBV20-1 and TRBJ2-7; D is perhaps TRBD2 (5 bases). From germline, CDR1 is DFQATT and CDR2 SNEGSKA (reference sequence). V was pared by 6 bases and J by 7 bases, with 13 bases between. The CDR3 spans 11 residues. The CDR3 reads CSASEGREQYF. In DNA, the CDR3 is TGCAGTGCGAGCGAGGGCCGAGAGCAGTACTTC.